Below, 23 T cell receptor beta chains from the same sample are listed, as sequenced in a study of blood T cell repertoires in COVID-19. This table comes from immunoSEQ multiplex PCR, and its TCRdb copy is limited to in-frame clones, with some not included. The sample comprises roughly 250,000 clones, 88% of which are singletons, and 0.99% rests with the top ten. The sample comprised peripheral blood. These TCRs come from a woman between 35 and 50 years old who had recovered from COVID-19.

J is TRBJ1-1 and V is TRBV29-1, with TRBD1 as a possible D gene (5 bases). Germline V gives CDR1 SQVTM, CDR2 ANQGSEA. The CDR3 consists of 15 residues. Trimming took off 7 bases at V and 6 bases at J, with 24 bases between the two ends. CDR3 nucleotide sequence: TGCAGCGCCAGCTTGGGGTTGGGGGACTGGGCTGAAGCTTTCTTT. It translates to CSASLGLGDWAEAFF. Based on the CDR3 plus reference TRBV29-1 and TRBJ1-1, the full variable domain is SAVISQKPSRDICQRGTSLTIQCQVDSQVTMMFWYRQQPGQSLTLIATANQGSEATYESGFVIDKFPISRPNLTFSTLTVSNMSPEDSSIYLCSASLGLGDWAEAFFGQGTRLTVV.

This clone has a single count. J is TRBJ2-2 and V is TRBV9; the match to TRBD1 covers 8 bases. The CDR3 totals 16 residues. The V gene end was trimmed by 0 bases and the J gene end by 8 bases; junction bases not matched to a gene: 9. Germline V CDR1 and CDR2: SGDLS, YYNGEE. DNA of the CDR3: TGTGCCAGCAGCGTAGTCGGTACAGGGGGTGTGGGGGAGCTGTTTTTT. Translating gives CASSVVGTGGVGELFF.

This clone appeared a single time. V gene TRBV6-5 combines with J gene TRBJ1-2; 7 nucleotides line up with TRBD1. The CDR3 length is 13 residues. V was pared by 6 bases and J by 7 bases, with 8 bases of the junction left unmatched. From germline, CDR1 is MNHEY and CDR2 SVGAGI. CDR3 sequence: CASSPSTGRGYTF. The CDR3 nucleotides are TGTGCCAGCAGCCCCTCGACAGGGCGTGGCTACACCTTC.

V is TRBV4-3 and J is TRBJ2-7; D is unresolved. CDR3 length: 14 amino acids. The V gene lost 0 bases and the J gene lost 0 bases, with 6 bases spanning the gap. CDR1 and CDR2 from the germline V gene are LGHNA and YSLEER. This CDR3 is CASSQDISSYEQYF. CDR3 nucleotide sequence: TGCGCCAGCAGCCAAGACATCAGCTCCTACGAGCAGTACTTC.

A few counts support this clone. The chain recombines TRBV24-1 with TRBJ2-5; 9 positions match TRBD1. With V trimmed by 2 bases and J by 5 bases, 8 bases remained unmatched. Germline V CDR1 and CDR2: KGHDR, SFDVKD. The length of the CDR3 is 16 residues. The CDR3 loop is CATSDSTGGSAETQYF. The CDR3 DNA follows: TGTGCCACCAGTGATTCCACAGGGGGCTCGGCGGAGACCCAGTACTTC.

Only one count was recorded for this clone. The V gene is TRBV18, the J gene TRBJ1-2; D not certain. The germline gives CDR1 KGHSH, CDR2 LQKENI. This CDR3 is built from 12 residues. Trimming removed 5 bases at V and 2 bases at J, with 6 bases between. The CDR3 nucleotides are TGTGCCAGCTCAACAGAGAACTATGGCTACACCTTC. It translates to CASSTENYGYTF.

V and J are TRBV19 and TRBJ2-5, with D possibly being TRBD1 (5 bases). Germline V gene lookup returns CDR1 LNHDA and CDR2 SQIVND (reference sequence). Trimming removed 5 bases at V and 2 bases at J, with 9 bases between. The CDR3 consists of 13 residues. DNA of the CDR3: TGTGCCAGTAGTGGCAGGGATCAAGAGACCCAGTACTTC. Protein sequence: CASSGRDQETQYF.

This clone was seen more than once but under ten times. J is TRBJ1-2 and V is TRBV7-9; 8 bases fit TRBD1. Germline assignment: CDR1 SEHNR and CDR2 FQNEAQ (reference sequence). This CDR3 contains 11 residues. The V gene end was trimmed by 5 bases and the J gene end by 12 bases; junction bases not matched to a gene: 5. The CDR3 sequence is CASSTRQGHTF. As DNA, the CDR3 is TGTGCCAGCAGCACCCGACAGGGGCACACCTTC.

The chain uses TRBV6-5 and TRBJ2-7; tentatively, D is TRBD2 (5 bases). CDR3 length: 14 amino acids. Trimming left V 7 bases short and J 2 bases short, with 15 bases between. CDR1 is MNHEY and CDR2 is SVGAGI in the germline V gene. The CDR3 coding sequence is TGTGCCAGCACCCCCGGAGGAGCGCCCTACGAGCAGTACTTC. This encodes CASTPGGAPYEQYF.

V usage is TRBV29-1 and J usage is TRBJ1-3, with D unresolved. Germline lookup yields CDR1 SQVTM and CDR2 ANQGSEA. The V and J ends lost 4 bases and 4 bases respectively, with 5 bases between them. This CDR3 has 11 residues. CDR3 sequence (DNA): TGCAGCGTTGCCCCGGGAAACACCATATATTTT. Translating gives CSVAPGNTIYF.

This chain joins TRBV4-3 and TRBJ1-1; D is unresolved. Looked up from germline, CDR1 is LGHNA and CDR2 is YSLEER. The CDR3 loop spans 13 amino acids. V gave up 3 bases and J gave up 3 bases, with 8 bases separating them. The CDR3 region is CASSHQIDTEAFF. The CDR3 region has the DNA TGCGCCAGCAGCCACCAGATCGACACTGAAGCTTTCTTT.

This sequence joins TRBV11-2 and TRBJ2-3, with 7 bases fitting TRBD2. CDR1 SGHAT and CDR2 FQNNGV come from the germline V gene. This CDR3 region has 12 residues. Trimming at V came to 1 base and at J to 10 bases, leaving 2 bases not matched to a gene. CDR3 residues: CASSLGGSPQYF. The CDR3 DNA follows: TGTGCCAGCAGCTTAGGCGGGAGCCCGCAGTATTTT. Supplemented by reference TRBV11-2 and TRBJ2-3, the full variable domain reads EAGVAQSPRYKIIEKRQSVAFWCNPISGHATLYWYQQILGQGPKLLIQFQNNGVVDDSQLPKDRFSAERLKGVDSTLKIQPAKLEDSAVYLCASSLGGSPQYFGPGTRLTVL.

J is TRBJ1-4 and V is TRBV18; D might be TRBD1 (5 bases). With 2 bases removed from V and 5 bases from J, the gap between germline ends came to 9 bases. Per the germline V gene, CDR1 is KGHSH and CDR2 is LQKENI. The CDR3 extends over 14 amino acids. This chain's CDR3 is CASSPSRANEKLFF. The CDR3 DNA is TGTGCCAGCTCACCATCCAGGGCAAATGAAAAACTGTTTTTT.

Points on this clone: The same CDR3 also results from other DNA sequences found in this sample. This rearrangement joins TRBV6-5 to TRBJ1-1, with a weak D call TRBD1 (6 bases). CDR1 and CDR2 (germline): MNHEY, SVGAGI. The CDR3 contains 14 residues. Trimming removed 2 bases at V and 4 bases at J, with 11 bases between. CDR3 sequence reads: CASSYGGAGTEAFF. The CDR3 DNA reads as TGTGCCAGCAGTTACGGGGGGGCTGGCACTGAAGCTTTCTTT.

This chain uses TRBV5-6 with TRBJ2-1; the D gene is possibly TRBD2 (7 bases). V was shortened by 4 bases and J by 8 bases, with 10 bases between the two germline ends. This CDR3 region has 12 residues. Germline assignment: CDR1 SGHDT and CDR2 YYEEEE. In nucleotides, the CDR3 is TGTGCCAGCAGCCTAGGGGGGGATGAGCAGTTCTTC. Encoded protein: CASSLGGDEQFF.

The DNA of the CDR3 is TGTGCCAGCAGTACCGGGGTCTCCTACGAGCAGTACGTC. It encodes CASSTGVSYEQYV. This chain connects TRBV2 to TRBJ2-7, with D perhaps matching TRBD2 (5 bases). This CDR3 has 13 amino acids. The germline V gene has CDR1 SNHLY and CDR2 FYNNEI. V lost 5 bases and J lost 0, with 8 bases in between.

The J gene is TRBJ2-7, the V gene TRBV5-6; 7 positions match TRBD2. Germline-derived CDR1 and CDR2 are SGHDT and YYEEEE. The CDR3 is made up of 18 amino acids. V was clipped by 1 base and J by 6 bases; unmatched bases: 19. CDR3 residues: CASSLWGILSGPRAEQYF. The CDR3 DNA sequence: TGTGCCAGCAGCTTGTGGGGGATCCTTAGCGGGCCCCGGGCCGAGCAGTACTTC.

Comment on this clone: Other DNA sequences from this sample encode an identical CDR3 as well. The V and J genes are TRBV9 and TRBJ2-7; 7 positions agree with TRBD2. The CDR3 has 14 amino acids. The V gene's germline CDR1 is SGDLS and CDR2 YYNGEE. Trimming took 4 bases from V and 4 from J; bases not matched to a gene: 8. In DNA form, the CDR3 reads TGTGCCAGCAGCCCCGGCGGGAGTGGTTACGAGCAGTACTTC. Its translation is CASSPGGSGYEQYF.

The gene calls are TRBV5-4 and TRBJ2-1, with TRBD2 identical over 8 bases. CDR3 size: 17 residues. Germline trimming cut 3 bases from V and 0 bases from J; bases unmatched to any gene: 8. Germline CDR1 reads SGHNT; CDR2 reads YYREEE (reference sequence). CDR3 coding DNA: TGTGCCAGCAGCTCTCAAAACGGGGGGGGCTCCTACAATGAGCAGTTCTTC. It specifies CASSSQNGGGSYNEQFF.

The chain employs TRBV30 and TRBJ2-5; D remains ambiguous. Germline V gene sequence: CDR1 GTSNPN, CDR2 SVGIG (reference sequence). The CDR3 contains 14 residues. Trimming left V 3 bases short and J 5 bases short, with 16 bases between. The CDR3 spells CAWRFGQPGETQYF. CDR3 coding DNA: TGTGCCTGGAGGTTTGGCCAGCCGGGTGAGACCCAGTACTTC.

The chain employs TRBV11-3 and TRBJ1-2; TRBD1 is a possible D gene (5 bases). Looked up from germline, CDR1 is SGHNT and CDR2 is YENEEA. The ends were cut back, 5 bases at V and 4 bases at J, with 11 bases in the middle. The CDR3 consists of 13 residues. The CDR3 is CASSPRGSYGYTF. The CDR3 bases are TGTGCCAGCAGCCCAAGGGGATCCTATGGCTACACCTTC. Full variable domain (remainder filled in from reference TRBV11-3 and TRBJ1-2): EAGVVQSPRYKIIEKKQPVAFWCNPISGHNTLYWYLQNLGQGPELLIRYENEEAVDDSQLPKDRFSAERLKGVDSTLKIQPAELGDSAVYLCASSPRGSYGYTFGSGTRLTVV.

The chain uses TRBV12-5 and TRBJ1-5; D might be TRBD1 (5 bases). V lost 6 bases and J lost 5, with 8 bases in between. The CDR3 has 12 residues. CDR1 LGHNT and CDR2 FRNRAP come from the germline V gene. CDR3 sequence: CASGQGDQPQHF. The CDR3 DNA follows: TGTGCTAGTGGCCAAGGGGATCAGCCCCAGCATTTT.

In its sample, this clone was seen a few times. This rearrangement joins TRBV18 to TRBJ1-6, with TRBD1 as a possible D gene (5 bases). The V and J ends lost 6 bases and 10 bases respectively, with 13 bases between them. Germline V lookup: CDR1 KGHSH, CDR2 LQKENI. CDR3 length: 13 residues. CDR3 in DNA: TGTGCCAGCTCCGACCAGCAGGGATCACCCCTCCACTTT. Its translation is CASSDQQGSPLHF. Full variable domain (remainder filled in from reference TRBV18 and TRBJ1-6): NAGVMQNPRHLVRRRGQEARLRCSPMKGHSHVYWYRQLPEEGLKFMVYLQKENIIDESGMPKERFSAEFPKEGPSILRIQQVVRGDSAAYFCASSDQQGSPLHFGNGTRLTVT.